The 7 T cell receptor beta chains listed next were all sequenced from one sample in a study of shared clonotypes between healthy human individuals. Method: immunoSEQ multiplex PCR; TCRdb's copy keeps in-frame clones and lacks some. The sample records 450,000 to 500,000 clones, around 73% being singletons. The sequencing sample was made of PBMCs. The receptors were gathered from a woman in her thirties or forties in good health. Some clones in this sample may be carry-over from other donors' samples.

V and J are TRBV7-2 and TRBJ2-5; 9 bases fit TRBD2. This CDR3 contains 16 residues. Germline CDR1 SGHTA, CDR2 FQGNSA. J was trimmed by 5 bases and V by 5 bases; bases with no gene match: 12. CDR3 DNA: TGTGCCAGCAGCCCCACATTAGCGGGAGCCTATGAGACCCAGTACTTC. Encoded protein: CASSPTLAGAYETQYF.

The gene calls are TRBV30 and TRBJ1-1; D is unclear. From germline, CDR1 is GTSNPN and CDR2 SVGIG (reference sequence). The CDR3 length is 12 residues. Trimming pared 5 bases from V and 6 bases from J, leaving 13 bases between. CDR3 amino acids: CAWHAVASEAFF. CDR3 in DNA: TGTGCCTGGCACGCAGTTGCCTCTGAAGCTTTCTTT.

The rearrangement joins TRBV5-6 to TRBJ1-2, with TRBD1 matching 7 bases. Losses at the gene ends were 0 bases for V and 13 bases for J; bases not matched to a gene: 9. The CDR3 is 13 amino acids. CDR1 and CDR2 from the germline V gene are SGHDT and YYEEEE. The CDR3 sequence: CASSLGAGGKVTF. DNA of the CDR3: TGTGCCAGCAGCTTGGGGGCAGGGGGAAAGGTCACCTTC.

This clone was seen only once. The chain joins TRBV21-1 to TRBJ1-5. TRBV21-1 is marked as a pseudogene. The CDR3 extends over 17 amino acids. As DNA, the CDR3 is TGTGCCAGCAGCAAAGCGGAGGGGAGGGGCGGCAATCAGCCCCAGCATTTT. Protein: CASSKAEGRGGNQPQHF.

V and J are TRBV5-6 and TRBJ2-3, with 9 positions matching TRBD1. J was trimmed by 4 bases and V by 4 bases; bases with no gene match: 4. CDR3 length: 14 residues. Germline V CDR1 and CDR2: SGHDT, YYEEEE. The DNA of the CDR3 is TGTGCCAGCAGCCCGGGACAGGGTTCAGATACGCAGTATTTT. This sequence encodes CASSPGQGSDTQYF.

The CDR3 region has the DNA TGTGCCAGCAGCCGTCTTGCGGCCTACGAGCAGTACTTC. This sequence encodes CASSRLAAYEQYF. V is TRBV5-8 and J is TRBJ2-7; D is uncertain. Trimming removed 4 bases at V and 2 bases at J, with 10 bases between. Per the germline V gene, CDR1 is SGHTS and CDR2 is YDEGEE. The CDR3 runs 13 residues.

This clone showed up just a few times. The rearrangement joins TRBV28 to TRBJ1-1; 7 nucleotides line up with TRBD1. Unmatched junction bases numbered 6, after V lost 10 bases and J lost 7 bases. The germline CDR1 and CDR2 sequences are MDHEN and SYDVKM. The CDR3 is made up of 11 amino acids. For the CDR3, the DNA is TGTGCCACAGGGGGTGGGGATGAAGCTTTCTTT. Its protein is CATGGGDEAFF.